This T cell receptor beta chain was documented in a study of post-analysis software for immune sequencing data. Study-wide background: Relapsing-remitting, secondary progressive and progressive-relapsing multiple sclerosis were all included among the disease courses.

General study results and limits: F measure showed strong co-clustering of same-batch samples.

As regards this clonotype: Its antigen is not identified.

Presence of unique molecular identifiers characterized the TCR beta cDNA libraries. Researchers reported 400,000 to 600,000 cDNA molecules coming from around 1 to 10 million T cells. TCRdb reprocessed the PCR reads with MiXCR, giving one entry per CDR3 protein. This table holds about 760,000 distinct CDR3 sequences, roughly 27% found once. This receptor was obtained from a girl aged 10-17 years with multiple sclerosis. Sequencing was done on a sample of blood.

DNA for the CDR3: TGTGCCAGCAGTTTAGGGCTGGTCCAGTTCTTC. Residues: CASSLGLVQFF. V and J are TRBV12-3 or TRBV12-4 and TRBJ2-1; no clear D gene. The CDR3 extends over 11 amino acids. V gave up 1 base and J gave up 13 bases, with 8 bases separating them.